This T cell receptor beta chain was sequenced for a study of shared clonotypes between healthy human individuals. General study results and limits: Investigators collected only blood, and repertoires in tissues likely differ. A handful of donors had about 5% of their naive CD4 clonotypes in common.

V dropped 2 bases and J dropped 6 bases, with 10 bases sitting between them. The germline gives CDR1 SEHNR, CDR2 FQNEAQ (reference sequence). CDR3 size: 13 residues. About this clone itself: What it binds is not known.

In the original processing: Junction-only sequences produced by ImmunoSEQ had no quality scores, so filtering differed. The data were produced by immunoSEQ multiplex PCR, yet TCRdb's version contains in-frame clones alone and is incomplete. Clone size and the V and J calls come from that table; the DNA yielded D and trimming. The data show approximately 2,300,000 clones, around 90% seen once. This rearrangement joins TRBV7-9 to TRBJ2-5; D not resolved. Sequences were obtained from naive CD4+ T cells from PBMCs. Noted subset: CD45RA+ positively selected. The receptor was isolated from a man aged 18 to 35 in good health. Some clones in this sample may be carry-over from other donors' samples. The CDR3 bases are TGTGCCAGCAGCTTATTGGGTGCGAAGACCCAGTACTTC. It codes for CASSLLGAKTQYF. Combining the CDR3 with reference TRBV7-9 and TRBJ2-5 gives the whole variable domain DTGVSQNPRHKITKRGQNVTFRCDPISEHNRLYWYRQTLGQGPEFLTYFQNEAQLEKSRLLSDRFSAERPKGSFSTLEIQRTEQGDSAMYLCASSLLGAKTQYFGPGTRLLVL.